These 24 T cell receptor beta chains share one sample of origin, sequenced in a study of spatial heterogeneity in lung cancer. TCRdb reprocessed the 5' RACE reads via MiXCR and lists one record per CDR3 protein. The table includes roughly 45,000 distinct CDR3 sequences, more than 20% detected once. Time point given: blood at routine non-recurrence follow-up after resection. The material sequenced was PBMCs, taken at follow-up. The receptors were gathered from a female donor with early-stage non-small cell lung cancer.

V gene TRBV9 combines with J gene TRBJ1-3; unclear D gene. V lost 4 bases and J lost 0, with 11 bases in between. Germline V gene data show CDR1 as SGDLS and CDR2 as YYNGEE. The CDR3 runs to 15 residues. DNA of the CDR3: TGTGCCAGCAGCTCGCGAGGTGGCTCTGGAAACACCATATATTTT. This sequence encodes CASSSRGGSGNTIYF.

This clonotype showed up just a few times. The gene calls are TRBV6-1 and TRBJ1-3, with D unresolved. CDR3 length: 13 amino acids. Germline V gene lookup returns CDR1 MNHNS and CDR2 SASEGT. Trimming pared 2 bases from V and 7 bases from J, leaving 9 bases between. The CDR3 here is CASSERPENTIYF. The CDR3 coding sequence is TGTGCCAGCAGTGAAAGACCGGAGAACACCATATATTTT.

The V gene is TRBV6-6, the J gene TRBJ1-2, with 9 nucleotides matching TRBD1. The CDR3 totals 13 residues. Per the germline V gene, CDR1 is MNHNY and CDR2 is SVGAGI (reference sequence). Trimming took 5 bases from V and 4 from J; bases not matched to a gene: 2. The CDR3 spells CASSGTGRYGYTF. CDR3 DNA sequence: TGTGCCAGCAGTGGGACAGGGCGCTATGGCTACACCTTC.

The rearrangement uses TRBV7-9 and TRBJ2-5; D is possibly TRBD1 (5 bases). Germline values: CDR1 SEHNR, CDR2 FQNEAQ (reference sequence). The CDR3 runs to 16 residues. Trimming took off 5 bases at V and 2 bases at J, with 18 bases between the two ends. The CDR3 region has the DNA TGTGCCAGCAGCCGAATCGAAGGGGCAGCTCAAGAGACCCAGTACTTC. Its translation: CASSRIEGAAQETQYF.

This clonotype has just a few counts. V and J are TRBV6-1 and TRBJ1-5, with a tentative D call TRBD1 (5 bases). Trimming shortened V by 5 bases and J by 1 base, and 9 bases separated the two germline ends. Looked up from germline, CDR1 is MNHNS and CDR2 is SASEGT. The CDR3 has 14 residues. The CDR3 nucleotides are TGTGCCAGCAGTTTTGACAGAAGCAATCAGCCCCAGCATTTT. This codes for CASSFDRSNQPQHF.

This clonotype has only a few counts. This CDR3 is CASSDQLEQYV. Written as DNA, the CDR3 is TGTGCCAGCAGTGACCAGCTCGAGCAGTACGTC. J is TRBJ2-7 and V is TRBV6-2 or TRBV6-3; D is undetermined. Germline V gene data show CDR1 as MNHEY and CDR2 as SVGEGT. This CDR3 contains 11 residues. Trimming stripped 5 bases from V and 6 bases from J, with 8 bases between.

CDR3 nucleotide sequence: TGTGCCAGCAGCGGGACTAGGGGAGCCGGGGAGCTGTTTTTT. It yields the protein CASSGTRGAGELFF. V usage is TRBV2 and J usage is TRBJ2-2, with TRBD2 matching 8 bases. This CDR3 has 14 residues. The V gene end was trimmed by 6 bases and the J gene end by 6 bases; junction bases not matched to a gene: 6. Germline lookup yields CDR1 SNHLY and CDR2 FYNNEI.

The chain carries TRBV10-1 and TRBJ2-1, with 9 bases aligning to TRBD2. Germline assignment: CDR1 WNHNN and CDR2 SYGVQD (reference sequence). The CDR3 runs 14 residues. Trimming at V came to 3 bases and at J to 8 bases, leaving 5 bases not matched to a gene. Here the CDR3 reads CASSEIAGVDEQFF. CDR3 sequence (DNA): TGCGCCAGCAGTGAAATAGCGGGGGTCGATGAGCAGTTCTTC.

This clonotype was counted only a few times. The V and J genes are TRBV19 and TRBJ2-3; TRBD2 matches at 11 bases. The germline V gene has CDR1 LNHDA and CDR2 SQIVND (reference sequence). This CDR3 spans 17 amino acids. The junction had 7 bases not matched to a gene; V was cut back by 5 bases and J by 0 bases. The CDR3 DNA sequence: TGTGCCAGTAGTGGGTCTAGCGGGGGGCCGAGCACAGATACGCAGTATTTT. Its protein is CASSGSSGGPSTDTQYF.

The genes are TRBV6-1 and TRBJ2-7; D not certain. There are 13 residues in the CDR3. Per the germline V gene, CDR1 is MNHNS and CDR2 is SASEGT. Between the trimmed V and J ends, which lost 3 bases and 2 bases, there was a span of 8 bases. The CDR3 sequence is CASSDRHTYEQYV. CDR3 DNA sequence: TGTGCCAGCAGTGACCGACATACCTACGAGCAGTACGTC.

V gene TRBV2 combines with J gene TRBJ2-3; a weak D match, TRBD2 (5 bases). V lost 1 base, J lost 4 bases, and 15 bases lay in between. Germline V gene data show CDR1 as SNHLY and CDR2 as FYNNEI. CDR3 length equals 16 residues. CDR3 sequence reads: CASSEGLRGGSDTQYF. CDR3 nucleotides: TGTGCCAGCAGTGAAGGGTTGAGAGGAGGATCAGATACGCAGTATTTT.

At least ten counts were recorded for this clonotype. The rearrangement joins TRBV2 to TRBJ1-5, with a weak D call TRBD1 (5 bases). The CDR3 length is 12 residues. V lost 6 bases and J 6 bases, leaving 9 bases between the germline ends. CDR1 and CDR2 (germline): SNHLY, FYNNEI. The CDR3 reads CASRRGGQPQHF. As DNA, the CDR3 is TGTGCCAGCAGGCGGGGGGGTCAGCCCCAGCATTTT.

With regard to this clonotype: A read error may produce the germline difference seen at one junction end. The chain links TRBV6-5 to TRBJ1-1; D is ambiguous. Germline V gene sequence: CDR1 MNHEY, CDR2 SVGAGI. The CDR3 is made up of 14 amino acids. CDR3 coding DNA: TGTGCCAGCAATTACCGCCACGTAGGCACTGAAGCTTTCTTT. Translating gives CASNYRHVGTEAFF.

This clonotype was observed many times. The chain carries TRBV3-1 and TRBJ2-6; 7 bases align to TRBD1. This CDR3 comprises 17 residues. Germline trimming cut 3 bases from V and 0 bases from J; bases unmatched to any gene: 5. In germline, CDR1 is LGHDT, CDR2 YNNKEL (reference sequence). The CDR3 coding sequence is TGTGCCAGCAGCCAGAACAGGGGTAACTCTGGGGCCAACGTCCTGACTTTC. Amino acid sequence: CASSQNRGNSGANVLTF.

V and J are TRBV9 and TRBJ2-2; D is perhaps TRBD1 (6 bases). Trimming left V 4 bases short and J 7 bases short, with 11 bases between. Germline V gene lookup returns CDR1 SGDLS and CDR2 YYNGEE. The CDR3 length is 13 residues. The DNA for the CDR3 is TGTGCCAGCAGCTCAGGGGCGGGCGGGGAGCTGTTTTTT. Its translation: CASSSGAGGELFF.

The chain uses TRBV9 and TRBJ1-1, with D unresolved. The CDR3 covers 14 residues. The V gene lost 0 bases and the J gene lost 6 bases, with 12 bases spanning the gap. The germline V gene encodes CDR1 SGDLS and CDR2 YYNGEE. The CDR3, as DNA: TGTGCCAGCAGCGTAGCTACGGACGCACCTGAAGCTTTCTTT. Its translation is CASSVATDAPEAFF.

This clonotype appeared many times. The rearrangement joins TRBV29-1 to TRBJ2-1; D remains ambiguous. This CDR3 comprises 13 residues. CDR1 is SQVTM, CDR2 ANQGSEA, per germline. V shed 4 bases and J shed 0 bases, with 7 bases lying between them. This chain's CDR3 is CSVAASSYNEQFF. The CDR3 DNA sequence: TGCAGCGTTGCGGCTAGCTCCTACAATGAGCAGTTCTTC.

This sequence joins TRBV7-9 and TRBJ1-3; 8 positions match TRBD1. This CDR3 comprises 15 residues. CDR1 and CDR2 from the germline V gene are SEHNR and FQNEAQ (reference sequence). The V segment lost 0 bases and the J segment 4 bases; nucleotides outside the gene matches: 2. The CDR3 here is CASSLAGQGGNTIYF. The DNA of the CDR3 is TGTGCCAGCAGCTTAGCCGGACAGGGAGGAAACACCATATATTTT.

The chain uses TRBV7-9 and TRBJ1-6; D unclear. Looked up from germline, CDR1 is SEHNR and CDR2 is FQNEAQ (reference sequence). The CDR3 totals 16 residues. Trimming stripped 5 bases from V and 10 bases from J, with 21 bases between. The CDR3 bases are TGTGCCAGCAGCACCCTACCGGGTAGGGAAAACTCACCCCTCCACTTT. It translates to CASSTLPGRENSPLHF. Complete variable domain (other parts from reference TRBV7-9 and TRBJ1-6): DTGVSQNPRHKITKRGQNVTFRCDPISEHNRLYWYRQTLGQGPEFLTYFQNEAQLEKSRLLSDRFSAERPKGSFSTLEIQRTEQGDSAMYLCASSTLPGRENSPLHFGNGTRLTVT.

This clonotype was observed a few times. The chain recombines TRBV15 with TRBJ1-5; TRBD1 is a possible D gene (6 bases). Trimming removed 0 bases at V and 7 bases at J, with 13 bases between. The CDR3 extends over 15 amino acids. Germline V CDR1 and CDR2: LNHNV, YYDKDF (reference sequence). The CDR3 is CATSREWGAGQPQHF. The CDR3 DNA sequence: TGTGCCACCAGCAGAGAATGGGGGGCAGGGCAGCCCCAGCATTTT.

This clonotype was detected many times. The chain links TRBV7-9 to TRBJ1-5, with D possibly matching TRBD1 (6 bases). V lost 5 bases and J 7 bases, leaving 12 bases between the germline ends. This CDR3 is 13 amino acids long. Germline CDR1 and CDR2: SEHNR and FQNEAQ (reference sequence). The CDR3: CASSRQGRQPQHF. In DNA, the CDR3 is TGTGCCAGCAGCCGGCAGGGGAGACAGCCCCAGCATTTT.

This clonotype was found a few times. The V and J genes are TRBV12-3 or TRBV12-4 and TRBJ1-2; a weak D match, TRBD1 (5 bases). V lost 4 bases, J lost 3 bases, and 12 bases lay in between. This CDR3 spans 14 amino acids. CDR3 in DNA: TGTGCCAGCAGTTCCGACGGAGGGGACTATGGCTACACCTTC. Its translation: CASSSDGGDYGYTF.

The chain joins TRBV29-1 to TRBJ2-5; a weak D match, TRBD2 (5 bases). The germline V gene encodes CDR1 SQVTM and CDR2 ANQGSEA. V was shortened by 4 bases and J by 5 bases, with 14 bases between the two germline ends. The CDR3 covers 13 residues. CDR3 in DNA: TGCAGCGTTGTTGGCCGAAGGGAGGAGACCCAGTACTTC. It yields the protein CSVVGRREETQYF.

This clonotype was counted many times. This chain links TRBV3-1 with TRBJ2-2, with 13 bases aligning to TRBD2. The germline gives CDR1 LGHDT, CDR2 YNNKEL (reference sequence). The trim removed 3 bases at V and 0 bases at J, leaving 10 bases unmatched. The CDR3 length is 20 residues. The CDR3 protein is CASSQLGPGLAGTNTGELFF. DNA for the CDR3: TGTGCCAGCAGCCAGTTAGGACCGGGACTAGCGGGAACGAACACCGGGGAGCTGTTTTTT.